This T cell receptor beta chain appears in the sequencing data of a study of blood T cell repertoires in COVID-19. Overall study: Spain, Italy and the United States supplied samples that represented acute and convalescent COVID-19. PBMCs, B-cell-depleted T cells, or T cells provided the cDNA or gDNA that made up the material.

As originally analysed: For nucleated cells, counts were estimated from reference gene primer amplification. Sequencing was performed with immunoSEQ multiplex PCR; in TCRdb, only in-frame clones are kept and a portion is missing. V and J calls and clone size are as listed in that table; D and trimming were resolved from the DNA. This table holds roughly 360,000 clones, roughly 86% found once. Germline assignment: CDR1 SGHTA and CDR2 FQGNSA. Germline trimming cut 1 base from V and 2 bases from J; bases unmatched to any gene: 1. CDR3 length: 14 residues. As to this clone: This sample also contains other DNA sequences that code for the same CDR3.

J is TRBJ1-2 and V is TRBV7-2, with 7 bases identical to TRBD1. The sample comprised peripheral blood. This TCR derives from a human donor with acute or convalescent COVID-19. The donor label of this sample is uncertain. The CDR3 DNA reads as TGTGCCAGCAGCTTAGGACAGGGAAACTATGGCTACACCTTC. Translated: CASSLGQGNYGYTF.